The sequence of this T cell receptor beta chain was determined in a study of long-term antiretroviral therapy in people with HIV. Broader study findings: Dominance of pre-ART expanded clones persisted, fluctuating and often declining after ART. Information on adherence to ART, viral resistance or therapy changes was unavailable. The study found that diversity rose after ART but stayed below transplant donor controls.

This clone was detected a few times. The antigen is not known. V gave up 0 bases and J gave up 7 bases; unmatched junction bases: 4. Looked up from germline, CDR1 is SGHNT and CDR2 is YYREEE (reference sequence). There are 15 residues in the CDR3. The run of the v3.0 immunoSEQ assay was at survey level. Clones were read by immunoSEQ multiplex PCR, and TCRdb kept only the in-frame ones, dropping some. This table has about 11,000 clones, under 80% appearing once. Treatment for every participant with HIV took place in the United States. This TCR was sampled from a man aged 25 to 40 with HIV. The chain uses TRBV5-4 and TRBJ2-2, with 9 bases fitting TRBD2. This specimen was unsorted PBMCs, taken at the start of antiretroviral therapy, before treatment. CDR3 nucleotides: TGTGCCAGCAGCTTGGGAGCGGGGGGTAGCGGGGAGCTGTTTTTT. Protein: CASSLGAGGSGELFF.